A selection of T cell receptor beta chains follows, all from one sample in a study of blood T cell dynamics during melanoma immunotherapy. Measured with immunoSEQ multiplex PCR; TCRdb has only the in-frame clones, and not every one. There are fewer than 4,500 clones in the sample; roughly 80% occur only once, and 11% to 15% lies in the top ten. The source was blood, collected from a patient treated with checkpoint blockade. These receptors were taken from a human donor with melanoma. Both conserved end residues are part of each CDR3. The D gene is left open where the match is weak.

-	TRBV19	TRBJ1-2	CASSGRRIGYTF	TGTGCCAGTAGCGGACGACGGATTGGCTACACCTTC
TRBD1	TRBV5-4	TRBJ1-6	CASSFYDRVNSPLHF	TGTGCCAGCAGCTTTTATGACAGGGTTAATTCACCCCTCCACTTT
-	TRBV10-3	TRBJ1-4	CAISDREGEKLFF	TGTGCCATCAGTGACAGGGAGGGTGAAAAACTGTTTTTT
TRBD2	TRBV4-3	TRBJ2-7	CASSQEGAGGLYEQYF	TGCGCCAGCAGCCAAGAGGGAGCGGGGGGGCTTTACGAGCAGTACTTC
-	TRBV19	TRBJ2-1	CASTLTGGGHNEQFF	TGTGCCAGTACTCTTACTGGGGGGGGGCACAATGAGCAGTTCTTC
-	TRBV6-1	TRBJ2-7	CASSEKLDPYF	TGTGCCAGCAGTGAGAAGTTGGACCCGTACTTC
-	TRBV6-6	TRBJ1-1	CASSYGQTRVGTEAFF	TGTGCCAGCAGTTACGGCCAGACCAGAGTAGGGACTGAAGCTTTCTTT
-	TRBV7-2	TRBJ2-3	CASSPLAGYGADTQYF	TGTGCCAGCAGCCCACTGGCGGGGTACGGGGCAGATACGCAGTATTTT
-	TRBV19	TRBJ2-2	CASKGQNTGELFF	TGTGCCAGTAAGGGACAGAACACCGGGGAGCTGTTTTTT
-	TRBV5-5	TRBJ1-2	CASSSIGRGQGGDGYTF	TGTGCCAGCAGCTCGATTGGGAGAGGGCAGGGAGGGGATGGCTACACCTTC
-	TRBV5-6	TRBJ1-5	CASSLYNQPQHF	TGTGCCAGCAGCTTGTATAATCAGCCCCAGCATTTT
TRBD1	TRBV19	TRBJ1-3	CASSLSGTGSGNTIYF	TGTGCCAGTAGTCTCTCCGGGACAGGCTCTGGAAACACCATATATTTT
-	TRBV11-2	TRBJ2-7	CASSSTTGAGEQYF	TGTGCCAGCAGCTCAACAACCGGGGCAGGAGAGCAGTACTTC